The 24 T cell receptor beta chains in this list originate from one sample, sequenced in a study of cytomegalovirus exposure and HLA in healthy donors (dated by TCRdb to between 2016 and 2019). The method was the immunoSEQ multiplex PCR assay. For the multiplex PCR, a mixture combining 60 forward primers for TCR Vbeta segments and 13 reverse primers for TCR Jbeta segments was used. In TCRdb, the immuneACCESS table is reduced to in-frame sequences with V and J assigned. These tables do not hold every clone; where another copy was compared, an unresolved V gene accounts for under half, and the others remain unexplained. This sample gives over 150,000 clones in total; approximately 78% of them show up just once. The ten largest clones capture nearly 8.5% of the sample. The specimen sequenced was PBMCs. The receptor source for this set is a male donor in good health and CMV-seropositive.

The chain recombines TRBV7-9 with TRBJ2-7; TRBD1 might be the D (6 bases). The CDR3 loop spans 13 amino acids. The V end lost 5 bases, the J end lost 3 bases, and 11 bases lay between the germline ends. Germline V gene lookup returns CDR1 SEHNR and CDR2 FQNEAQ (reference sequence). CDR3 in amino acids: CASSARQVYEQYF. The CDR3 DNA follows: TGTGCCAGCAGCGCCAGACAGGTCTACGAGCAGTACTTC.

The chain employs TRBV6-5 and TRBJ1-6; 7 bases are shared with TRBD1. The ends lost 1 base at V and 8 bases at J; junction bases unmatched: 5. This CDR3 comprises 15 residues. Germline CDR1 and CDR2: MNHEY and SVGAGI. CDR3 loop: CASSYFRQGDSPLHF. The CDR3 DNA reads TGTGCCAGCAGTTACTTTAGACAGGGAGATTCACCCCTCCACTTT.

This chain uses TRBV5-1 with TRBJ2-5; the D gene is possibly TRBD1 (6 bases). The end of the DNA fits TRBJ2-7 better, so the J call may be wrong. Germline V CDR1 and CDR2: SGHRS, YFSETQ. The CDR3 has 15 residues. This CDR3 reads CASSLKQGLFNEQYF. DNA for the CDR3: TGCGCCAGCAGTTTGAAACAGGGTCTATTCAACGAGCAGTACTTC.

This clone was counted a single time. CDR3 region: CASSLSPAEAFF. The CDR3 DNA is TGTGCCAGCAGTTTGTCTCCCGCTGAAGCTTTCTTT. This chain links TRBV28 with TRBJ1-1; D uncertain. Germline V gene data show CDR1 as MDHEN and CDR2 as SYDVKM. The V end was cut by 3 bases, the J end by 6 bases, with 8 bases between. The CDR3 covers 12 residues.

About this clone: The same CDR3 can be traced to other DNA sequences in this sample. V gene TRBV6-5 combines with J gene TRBJ1-1; 7 bases align to TRBD1. The CDR3 runs to 16 residues. V was pared by 4 bases and J by 5 bases, with 13 bases of the junction left unmatched. CDR1 is MNHEY, CDR2 SVGAGI, per germline. The CDR3 DNA is TGTGCCAGCAGTTTTCTAGAGACAGGGCGGAGTACTGAAGCTTTCTTT. It is translated as CASSFLETGRSTEAFF.

The table lists this clone with a count of one. The chain uses TRBV7-2 and TRBJ2-3; D gene ambiguous. The CDR3 totals 14 residues. Trimming shortened V by 5 bases and J by 6 bases, and 15 bases separated the two germline ends. Germline CDR1 is SGHTA and CDR2 is FQGNSA. The CDR3 DNA is TGTGCCAGCAGCCTACGACACCCTCGGGATACGCAGTATTTT. Translating gives CASSLRHPRDTQYF.

This clone has a single count. V usage is TRBV7-8 and J usage is TRBJ1-1; D possibly corresponds to TRBD1 (5 bases). The CDR3 totals 14 residues. CDR1 is SGHVS and CDR2 is FQNEAQ in the germline V gene. Deletions cut 5 bases from V and 2 bases from J, with 12 bases between. The CDR3 DNA sequence: TGTGCCAGCAGCATTACGACAGTCAACACTGAAGCTTTCTTT. It codes for CASSITTVNTEAFF.

V gene TRBV4-3 combines with J gene TRBJ1-1; D ambiguous. CDR3 length: 15 amino acids. Trimming removed 0 bases at V and 1 base at J, with 9 bases between. Germline V gives CDR1 LGHNA, CDR2 YSLEER. The CDR3 nucleotides are TGCGCCAGCAGCCAAGATCGATCAGGGAACACTGAAGCTTTCTTT. Its protein product is CASSQDRSGNTEAFF.

V is TRBV9 and J is TRBJ2-7; weak D call: TRBD1 (7 bases). Germline V gene sequence: CDR1 SGDLS, CDR2 YYNGEE. Trimming removed 0 bases at V and 0 bases at J, with 13 bases between. The CDR3 extends over 16 amino acids. The CDR3, as DNA: TGTGCCAGCAGCGTAGATCCAGGGGGGTCCTCCTACGAGCAGTACTTC. Translating gives CASSVDPGGSSYEQYF.

The chain is built from TRBV28 and TRBJ2-1; 8 bases line up with TRBD2. There are 14 residues in the CDR3. Germline CDR1 is MDHEN and CDR2 is SYDVKM. V lost 8 bases and J lost 8; bases outside the gene matches: 11. The CDR3 DNA reads TGTGCCAGCCGCAGCGGCCCGGGGGGGGATGAGCAGTTCTTC. Translated, it gives CASRSGPGGDEQFF.

The chain couples TRBV5-1 to TRBJ1-5; D is undetermined. The CDR3 runs 14 residues. The V gene lost 2 bases and the J gene lost 2 bases, with 8 bases spanning the gap. Germline V gives CDR1 SGHRS, CDR2 YFSETQ. The CDR3: CASSFGDGNQPQHF. The CDR3 nucleotides read TGCGCCAGCAGCTTCGGAGACGGCAATCAGCCCCAGCATTTT.

The CDR3 DNA reads TGTGCCAGCAGTACGGGACAGGGGGCCAAAGGTGAAAAACTGTTTTTT. Amino acid sequence: CASSTGQGAKGEKLFF. This rearrangement joins TRBV28 to TRBJ1-4, with 12 bases that match TRBD1. Germline V gene data show CDR1 as MDHEN and CDR2 as SYDVKM. The CDR3 sequence is 16 residues long. J gave up 7 bases and V 5 bases, and 8 bases lay outside the gene matches. Looking up the rest from reference TRBV28 and TRBJ1-4 gives the full variable domain: DVKVTQSSRYLVKRTGEKVFLECVQDMDHENMFWYRQDPGLGLRLIYFSYDVKMKEKGDIPEGYSVSREKKERFSLILESASTNQTSMYLCASSTGQGAKGEKLFFGSGTQLSVL.

The chain is built from TRBV5-6 and TRBJ2-1; 8 bases agree with TRBD1. V dropped 3 bases and J dropped 5; count of bases not matched to a gene: 10. The CDR3 loop spans 16 amino acids. Germline V gene sequence: CDR1 SGHDT, CDR2 YYEEEE. The CDR3 nucleotides read TGTGCCAGCAGCTCCTCTGACAGGGGCCAAAACAATGAGCAGTTCTTC. Residues: CASSSSDRGQNNEQFF.

A single count supports this clone. This chain links TRBV11-3 with TRBJ2-7, with 8 positions matching TRBD1. Looked up from germline, CDR1 is SGHNT and CDR2 is YENEEA. The CDR3 runs 15 residues. With V trimmed by 5 bases and J by 1 base, 7 bases remained unmatched. CDR3 coding DNA: TGTGCCAGCAGCCTACGGACAGGGTTATCCTACGAGCAGTACTTC. Protein sequence: CASSLRTGLSYEQYF. Based on the CDR3 plus reference TRBV11-3 and TRBJ2-7, the full variable domain is EAGVVQSPRYKIIEKKQPVAFWCNPISGHNTLYWYLQNLGQGPELLIRYENEEAVDDSQLPKDRFSAERLKGVDSTLKIQPAELGDSAVYLCASSLRTGLSYEQYFGPGTRLTVT.

This chain connects TRBV4-1 to TRBJ2-2; 8 positions agree with TRBD1. The CDR3 sequence is 13 residues long. V lost 6 bases to trimming and J lost 6 bases; unmatched junction nucleotides: 3. CDR1 and CDR2 (germline): MGHRA, YSYEKL. The CDR3 region is CASRGRGPGELFF. The CDR3 DNA reads TGCGCCAGCAGAGGCAGGGGGCCCGGGGAGCTGTTTTTT.

This clone appeared once. The rearrangement links TRBV19 to TRBJ1-2; 8 bases agree with TRBD1. Per germline, CDR1 LNHDA and CDR2 SQIVND (reference sequence). This CDR3 is 17 amino acids long. V shed 2 bases and J 0 bases; nucleotides not matched to a gene: 8. CDR3 sequence reads: CASSISWDRFSNYGYTF. Here the CDR3 DNA reads TGTGCCAGTAGTATATCTTGGGACAGGTTTTCTAACTATGGCTACACCTTC.

This clone has a handful of counts. The CDR3 is CASMPAGGRNEQFF. The CDR3 nucleotides are TGTGCCAGCATGCCAGCGGGGGGCCGCAATGAGCAGTTCTTC. The V call is TRBV7-6, the J call TRBJ2-1; 9 bases are a match to TRBD2. Germline CDR1 reads SGHVS; CDR2 reads FNYEAQ. There are 14 residues in the CDR3. The V gene end was trimmed by 7 bases and the J gene end by 6 bases; junction bases not matched to a gene: 7.

The V call is TRBV5-1, the J call TRBJ2-7, with D uncertain. CDR3 length equals 14 residues. Germline lookup yields CDR1 SGHRS and CDR2 YFSETQ. V lost 0 bases to trimming and J lost 2 bases, with 9 bases between them. CDR3 in amino acids: CASSLEMAAYEQYF. The CDR3 nucleotides are TGCGCCAGCAGCTTGGAAATGGCGGCCTACGAGCAGTACTTC.

The rearrangement links TRBV7-8 to TRBJ2-5; 11 positions agree with TRBD2. CDR3 size: 15 residues. The germline V gene has CDR1 SGHVS and CDR2 FQNEAQ. The V and J ends lost 11 bases and 0 bases, in that order; junction bases with no gene match: 8. The CDR3 protein is CAAGTSGMYQETQYF. As DNA, the CDR3 is TGTGCCGCGGGGACTAGCGGCATGTACCAAGAGACCCAGTACTTC.

The rearrangement uses TRBV5-6 and TRBJ2-7; D gene ambiguous. Germline V gives CDR1 SGHDT, CDR2 YYEEEE. This CDR3 is built from 11 residues. Between the trimmed V and J ends, which lost 2 bases and 6 bases, there was a span of 6 bases. Here the CDR3 DNA reads TGTGCCAGCAGCTTTGTGGCCGAGCAGTACTTC. This codes for CASSFVAEQYF. The whole variable domain, remainder taken from reference TRBV5-6 and TRBJ2-7, is DAGVTQSPTHLIKTRGQQVTLRCSPKSGHDTVSWYQQALGQGPQFIFQYYEEEERQRGNFPDRFSGHQFPNYSSELNVNALLLGDSALYLCASSFVAEQYFGPGTRLTVT.

The gene calls are TRBV9 and TRBJ2-5, with D perhaps TRBD2 (5 bases). V was pared by 1 base and J by 5 bases, with 9 bases between. This CDR3 has 13 residues. Germline-derived CDR1 and CDR2 are SGDLS and YYNGEE. The CDR3 DNA is TGTGCCAGCAGCGTATTCGGGATGGAGACCCAGTACTTC. Protein product: CASSVFGMETQYF.

The sample holds a few counts of this clone. CDR3 in DNA: TGTGCCAGCAGCTCGGGACAGGGATCTTCACCCCTCCACTTT. Translated: CASSSGQGSSPLHF. The chain employs TRBV7-8 and TRBJ1-6, with 9 nucleotides matching TRBD1. J was trimmed by 9 bases and V by 4 bases; bases with no gene match: 4. From germline, CDR1 is SGHVS and CDR2 FQNEAQ. The CDR3 runs 14 residues.

The chain joins TRBV5-6 to TRBJ1-4; D is perhaps TRBD1 (5 bases). This CDR3 spans 13 amino acids. The V end lost 9 bases, the J end lost 4 bases, and 13 bases lay between the germline ends. Germline V lookup: CDR1 SGHDT, CDR2 YYEEEE. The chain's CDR3 is CATQGRFNEKLFF. The CDR3 bases are TGTGCCACCCAGGGCAGGTTTAATGAAAAACTGTTTTTT.

This clone has more than one count but fewer than ten. The CDR3 loop reads CASSPASSGGYEQYF. DNA for the CDR3: TGTGCCAGCAGCCCTGCATCTAGCGGGGGTTACGAGCAGTACTTC. The chain recombines TRBV28 with TRBJ2-7; the match to TRBD2 covers 10 bases. This CDR3 has 15 amino acids. With 6 bases clipped from V and 4 bases from J, the junction kept 9 bases outside the gene matches. Germline CDR1 reads MDHEN; CDR2 reads SYDVKM.